This paragraph covers one T cell receptor (beta chain) sequence. Per the original data handling: By means of reference gene primer amplification, nucleated cell counts were estimated. Some clones are missing from TCRdb's copy, which holds only in-frame ones; the method was immunoSEQ multiplex PCR. The D gene and trimming were derived from the DNA, and the V and J assignments and clone size from that table. In the table there are some 300,000 clones, 85% to 90% of which are singletons. The sample comes from a study of blood T cell repertoires in COVID-19. Study-level background: Samples taken during acute and convalescent COVID-19 were collected in the United States, Italy and Spain. The cDNA or gDNA used as material had been derived from T cells, B-cell-depleted T cells, or PBMCs.

This CDR3 spans 13 amino acids. Trimming shortened V by 2 bases and J by 4 bases, and 6 bases separated the two germline ends. Germline values: CDR1 SGHTA, CDR2 FQGTGA. This receptor was obtained from a woman in her twenties or thirties who had recovered from COVID-19. The sequencing input was PBMCs or T cells enriched from blood (not recorded which). The chain employs TRBV7-3 and TRBJ1-3; D uncertain. CDR3 nucleotides: TGTGCCAGCAGCTTAGGTAGCGGAAACACCATATATTTT. It encodes CASSLGSGNTIYF.